These 24 T cell receptor beta chains originate from one sample sequenced in a study of blood T cell repertoires in COVID-19. Sequenced by immunoSEQ multiplex PCR; TCRdb stores in-frame clones only, minus some. The data show some 66,000 clones, with roughly 80% seen just once and about 7% held by the top ten. What was sequenced was peripheral blood. These receptors all stem from a man aged 55 to 70 with acute or convalescent COVID-19.

This clone was recorded a few times. This chain's CDR3 is CASSIEGETQYF. CDR3 DNA sequence: TGTGCCAGTAGTATTGAGGGAGAGACCCAGTACTTC. J is TRBJ2-5 and V is TRBV19, with D possibly TRBD2 on 5 matching bases. The ends were cut back, 3 bases at V and 4 bases at J, with 6 bases in the middle. Germline CDR1 and CDR2: LNHDA and SQIVND (reference sequence). The CDR3 is made up of 12 amino acids. Based on the CDR3 plus reference TRBV19 and TRBJ2-5, the full variable domain is DGGITQSPKYLFRKEGQNVTLSCEQNLNHDAMYWYRQDPGQGLRLIYYSQIVNDFQKGDIAEGYSVSREKKESFPLTVTSAQKNPTAFYLCASSIEGETQYFGPGTRLLVL.

V usage is TRBV19 and J usage is TRBJ1-1, with a possible D match to TRBD1 (5 bases). The germline V gene has CDR1 LNHDA and CDR2 SQIVND (reference sequence). The V and J ends lost 7 bases and 0 bases respectively, with 12 bases between them. The length of the CDR3 is 14 residues. In DNA form, the CDR3 reads TGTGCCAGTAACCCGGGGACTATGAACACTGAAGCTTTCTTT. It codes for CASNPGTMNTEAFF. The whole variable domain, filled in from reference TRBV19 and TRBJ1-1, reads DGGITQSPKYLFRKEGQNVTLSCEQNLNHDAMYWYRQDPGQGLRLIYYSQIVNDFQKGDIAEGYSVSREKKESFPLTVTSAQKNPTAFYLCASNPGTMNTEAFFGQGTRLTVV.

The rearrangement joins TRBV10-3 to TRBJ2-5; TRBD1 is a possible D gene (5 bases). The CDR3 has 12 residues. Per germline, CDR1 ENHRY and CDR2 SYGVKD. The V end was cut by 10 bases, the J end by 4 bases, with 13 bases between. The CDR3, as DNA: TGTGCCACCACCCAGGGTCCAGAGACCCAGTACTTC. Its protein is CATTQGPETQYF.

The chain recombines TRBV2 with TRBJ1-1; 9 bases agree with TRBD1. The germline V gene encodes CDR1 SNHLY and CDR2 FYNNEI. The V segment lost 6 bases and the J segment 0 bases; nucleotides outside the gene matches: 5. The CDR3 covers 15 residues. The CDR3 region is CASSENRGLNTEAFF. DNA of the CDR3: TGTGCCAGCAGCGAGAACAGGGGGCTGAACACTGAAGCTTTCTTT.

The rearrangement joins TRBV14 to TRBJ2-1, with TRBD2 matching over 9 bases. The CDR3 is 16 amino acids. J was trimmed by 5 bases and V by 2 bases; bases with no gene match: 7. In germline, CDR1 is SGHDN, CDR2 FVKESK. The CDR3 loop is CASSQYAGGHHNEQFF. The CDR3 nucleotides read TGTGCCAGCAGCCAATACGCGGGGGGGCACCACAATGAGCAGTTCTTC.

The CDR3 loop reads CSVRTGGGLFF. The CDR3, as DNA: TGCAGTGTAAGGACAGGGGGGGGACTGTTTTTT. The J gene is TRBJ1-4, the V gene TRBV20-1; 10 nucleotides match TRBD1. CDR1 DFQATT and CDR2 SNEGSKA come from the germline V gene (reference sequence). V gave up 7 bases and J gave up 13 bases; unmatched junction bases: 6. The CDR3 has 11 residues.

This chain connects TRBV11-2 to TRBJ2-7; 8 bases match TRBD1. Per the germline V gene, CDR1 is SGHAT and CDR2 is FQNNGV. This CDR3 is built from 15 residues. The J segment lost 1 base and the V segment lost 5 bases, leaving 7 bases of the junction unmatched. CDR3 DNA: TGTGCCAGCAGCCGGGGCAGGGGGCTTTCCTACGAGCAGTACGTC. It encodes CASSRGRGLSYEQYV.

This sequence joins TRBV11-2 and TRBJ1-1, with 9 bases identical to TRBD1. The V segment lost 5 bases and the J segment 3 bases; nucleotides outside the gene matches: 10. The CDR3 extends over 16 amino acids. Germline V gene lookup returns CDR1 SGHAT and CDR2 FQNNGV. CDR3 sequence (DNA): TGTGCCAGCAGCCACGACAGGGGGAGATTATACACTGAAGCTTTCTTT. Amino acids: CASSHDRGRLYTEAFF.

The chain couples TRBV7-2 to TRBJ2-6, with D possibly being TRBD2 (6 bases). This CDR3 is built from 17 residues. The ends were cut back, 1 base at V and 2 bases at J, with 12 bases in the middle. Germline CDR1 SGHTA, CDR2 FQGNSA. CDR3 coding DNA: TGTGCCAGCAGCTTAGATCGGGCGGGAACTGGGGCCAACGTCCTGACTTTC. Translating it yields CASSLDRAGTGANVLTF. Drawing the rest from reference TRBV7-2 and TRBJ2-6, the complete variable domain is GAGVSQSPSNKVTEKGKDVELRCDPISGHTALYWYRQSLGQGLEFLIYFQGNSAPDKSGLPSDRFSAERTGGSVSTLTIQRTQQEDSAVYLCASSLDRAGTGANVLTFGAGSRLTVL.

The chain links TRBV20-1 to TRBJ2-1; 9 bases match TRBD2. The CDR3 length is 15 residues. Germline trimming cut 3 bases from V and 4 bases from J; bases unmatched to any gene: 7. The germline CDR1 and CDR2 sequences are DFQATT and SNEGSKA (reference sequence). The CDR3 loop is CSASGRLAGYNEQFF. CDR3 DNA sequence: TGCAGTGCTAGTGGGCGGCTAGCGGGGTACAATGAGCAGTTCTTC.

The chain links TRBV6-1 to TRBJ1-1; no reliable D call. Trimming shortened V by 2 bases and J by 4 bases, and 5 bases separated the two germline ends. The CDR3 extends over 12 amino acids. Germline V gene lookup returns CDR1 MNHNS and CDR2 SASEGT. The CDR3 is CASSEQITEAFF. Here the CDR3 DNA reads TGTGCCAGCAGTGAACAGATCACTGAAGCTTTCTTT.

The chain links TRBV30 to TRBJ1-2, with a weak D call TRBD1 (5 bases). The CDR3 is made up of 11 amino acids. Trimming removed 4 bases at V and 8 bases at J, with 11 bases between. Germline values: CDR1 GTSNPN, CDR2 SVGIG (reference sequence). Here the CDR3 DNA reads TGTGCCTGGAAGTTTAGGGGAGGCTACACCTTC. Its protein is CAWKFRGGYTF.

This rearrangement joins TRBV30 to TRBJ1-5; D is possibly TRBD1 (6 bases). Germline V CDR1 and CDR2: GTSNPN, SVGIG (reference sequence). Trimming took 2 bases from V and 9 from J, leaving 11 bases between them. The CDR3 has 12 residues. Here the CDR3 reads CAWSTGSPPQHF. CDR3 DNA: TGTGCCTGGAGTACAGGGTCCCCGCCCCAGCATTTT.

The V and J genes are TRBV6-5 and TRBJ1-1, with TRBD1 identical over 9 bases. This CDR3 is 14 amino acids long. CDR1 is MNHEY, CDR2 SVGAGI, per germline. After removal of 5 bases from V and 1 base from J, the junction contained 2 bases not matched to a gene. CDR3 sequence (DNA): TGTGCCAGCAGTCAGACAGGGGGGAACACTGAAGCTTTCTTT. It is translated as CASSQTGGNTEAFF.

V and J are TRBV5-1 and TRBJ1-4; 12 nucleotides line up with TRBD1. Unmatched junction bases numbered 8, after V lost 4 bases and J lost 10 bases. Germline CDR1 and CDR2: SGHRS and YFSETQ. The CDR3 runs 15 residues. CDR3 amino acids: CASSQGQGAIGKLFF. The CDR3 bases are TGCGCCAGCAGCCAGGGACAGGGGGCGATCGGAAAACTGTTTTTT.

The rearrangement links TRBV6-2 or TRBV6-3 to TRBJ1-1; D remains ambiguous. Trimming cost V 0 bases and J 2 bases, with 13 bases left between them. This CDR3 spans 16 amino acids. Per germline, CDR1 MNHEY and CDR2 SVGEGT. DNA for the CDR3: TGTGCCAGCAGTTACTCGAACCCCCCGGGTAACACTGAAGCTTTCTTT. Protein product: CASSYSNPPGNTEAFF.

This chain connects TRBV5-4 to TRBJ1-1, with D perhaps TRBD1 (6 bases). Per germline, CDR1 SGHNT and CDR2 YYREEE (reference sequence). The V end was cut by 0 bases, the J end by 6 bases, with 12 bases between. The CDR3 contains 14 residues. The DNA of the CDR3 is TGTGCCAGCAGCTTGGCGGGGAAGGGGGCTGAAGCTTTCTTT. Translated: CASSLAGKGAEAFF.

This clone was observed a handful of times. The chain carries TRBV11-2 and TRBJ2-7; TRBD1 matches at 8 bases. Germline assignment: CDR1 SGHAT and CDR2 FQNNGV. The junction had 4 bases not matched to a gene; V was cut back by 5 bases and J by 4 bases. The CDR3 is 13 amino acids. CDR3 region: CASSQGASYEQYV. The CDR3 nucleotides read TGTGCCAGCAGCCAGGGGGCTTCGTACGAGCAGTACGTC.

V usage is TRBV5-1 and J usage is TRBJ1-3; 7 positions agree with TRBD1. This CDR3 spans 15 amino acids. CDR1 and CDR2 (germline): SGHRS, YFSETQ. J gave up 3 bases and V 4 bases, and 7 bases lay outside the gene matches. The CDR3 region is CASSKQGRIGNTIYF. The CDR3 region has the DNA TGCGCCAGCAGCAAACAGGGGCGGATTGGAAACACCATATATTTT.

CDR3 coding DNA: TGTGCCAGCAGTGAAGACAGGGGGCTCGAGCAGTACGTC. As protein: CASSEDRGLEQYV. This chain links TRBV6-1 with TRBJ2-7; 9 nucleotides line up with TRBD1. V was pared by 1 base and J by 6 bases, with 1 base of the junction left unmatched. The CDR3 is 13 amino acids. Germline CDR1 and CDR2: MNHNS and SASEGT.

This clone appeared a few times. The rearrangement joins TRBV10-3 to TRBJ2-7, with 9 bases aligning to TRBD1. CDR1 is ENHRY, CDR2 SYGVKD, per germline. This CDR3 spans 17 amino acids. The V gene end was trimmed by 2 bases and the J gene end by 3 bases; junction bases not matched to a gene: 11. This CDR3 reads CAISETAGTGLVYEQYF. Written as DNA, the CDR3 is TGTGCCATCAGTGAGACAGCCGGGACAGGGTTAGTCTACGAGCAGTACTTC.

This chain connects TRBV2 to TRBJ1-3; 7 bases match TRBD1. The CDR3 runs 15 residues. V was clipped by 2 bases and J by 4 bases; unmatched bases: 5. Germline-derived CDR1 and CDR2 are SNHLY and FYNNEI. The CDR3 loop is CASSERQGSGNTIYF. The CDR3 DNA reads as TGTGCCAGCAGTGAACGACAGGGATCCGGAAACACCATATATTTT.

The J gene is TRBJ1-1, the V gene TRBV11-3; D is undetermined. The V end lost 5 bases, the J end lost 5 bases, and 12 bases lay between the germline ends. Germline CDR1 is SGHNT and CDR2 is YENEEA. The CDR3 is 13 amino acids. The CDR3 bases are TGTGCCAGCAGCAAGGTCCGGGGTACTGAAGCTTTCTTT. Amino acid sequence: CASSKVRGTEAFF. Full variable domain (missing parts from reference TRBV11-3 and TRBJ1-1): EAGVVQSPRYKIIEKKQPVAFWCNPISGHNTLYWYLQNLGQGPELLIRYENEEAVDDSQLPKDRFSAERLKGVDSTLKIQPAELGDSAVYLCASSKVRGTEAFFGQGTRLTVV.

In its sample, this clone was seen once. The chain carries TRBV7-6 and TRBJ2-7, with 9 nucleotides matching TRBD2. Germline values: CDR1 SGHVS, CDR2 FNYEAQ. The CDR3 has 16 residues. V shed 0 bases, J shed 6 bases, and the junction held 9 bases outside the gene matches. CDR3 in amino acids: CASSLAPLSAGGEQYF. CDR3 nucleotide sequence: TGTGCCAGCAGCTTAGCTCCCCTCTCAGCGGGGGGCGAGCAGTACTTC.